This T cell receptor beta chain stems from a study of control samples from healthy donors and cancer patients. Looked up from germline, CDR1 is LGHDT and CDR2 is YNNKEL (reference sequence). Between the trimmed V and J ends, which lost 4 bases and 0 bases, there was a span of 10 bases. This CDR3 is 15 amino acids long. Some clones are missing from TCRdb's copy, which holds only in-frame ones; the method was immunoSEQ multiplex PCR. Of some 67,000 clones in the sample, around 87% were seen once. The origin of this receptor is a woman aged 50 to 60 with head and neck cancer. The sequenced sample consisted of PBMCs. The V and J genes are TRBV3-1 (or the pseudogene TRBV3-2) and TRBJ1-3; maybe TRBD1 (6 bases). The CDR3 DNA follows: TGTGCCAGCAGCCTCCAGGGGAACTCTGGAAACACCATATATTTT. Its translation: CASSLQGNSGNTIYF.